This is a list of T cell receptor beta chains from one sample in a study of T cell changes during pregnancy in multiple sclerosis. Sequenced by immunoSEQ multiplex PCR; TCRdb stores in-frame clones only, minus some. The sample gives over 70,000 clones, roughly 91% of which show up once; over 3.5% is in the top ten. Sequencing was performed on peripheral blood, taken in the first trimester of pregnancy. These receptor sequences come from a female donor with multiple sclerosis, enrolled in a pregnancy study. CDR3s include the opening cysteine and the closing phenylalanine or tryptophan. The D gene is left open where the match is weak. Some rows mark clone size as missing; the rest say once, few, many or name a class of expanded clone.

V gene	clone size	J gene	D gene	CDR3 protein	CDR3 DNA
TRBV13	NA	TRBJ2-7	NA	CASSQTVYEQYF	TGTGCCAGCAGCCAGACAGTCTACGAGCAGTACTTC
TRBV9	NA	TRBJ2-2	TRBD2	CASSVSGGAYTGELFF	TGTGCCAGCAGCGTTAGCGGGGGGGCATACACCGGGGAGCTGTTTTTT
TRBV30	NA	TRBJ2-7	NA	CAWSGKQGHPSYEQYF	TGTGCCTGGAGTGGGAAACAGGGCCACCCCTCCTACGAGCAGTACTTC
TRBV5-6	NA	TRBJ1-2	TRBD1	CASSRGTGGGYTF	TGTGCCAGCAGCCGGGGGACAGGGGGTGGCTACACCTTC
TRBV29-1	once	TRBJ2-7	NA	CSVHVANYEQYF	TGCAGCGTTCATGTAGCAAACTACGAGCAGTACTTC
TRBV7-9	NA	TRBJ1-3	TRBD1	CASSLVAPDRGSGNTIYF	TGTGCCAGCAGCTTAGTTGCCCCGGACAGGGGGTCTGGAAACACCATATATTTT
TRBV2	NA	TRBJ2-7	TRBD2	CASRVAGGPRYEQYF	TGTGCCAGCAGGGTAGCGGGGGGGCCCAGATACGAGCAGTACTTC
TRBV6-5	once	TRBJ1-5	TRBD1	CASREYRGGNQPQHF	TGTGCCAGCAGGGAGTACAGGGGCGGCAATCAGCCCCAGCATTTT
TRBV10-2	NA	TRBJ1-1	NA	CASRHQGLTEAFF	TGCGCCAGCAGACACCAGGGGCTCACTGAAGCTTTCTTT
TRBV7-2	many	TRBJ1-2	NA	CASSSSPGSLYGYTF	TGTGCCAGCAGTTCAAGTCCGGGGTCGTTATATGGCTACACCTTC
TRBV11-1	NA	TRBJ2-5	TRBD1	CASSDGQGVRETQYF	TGTGCCAGCAGCGATGGACAGGGGGTTAGGGAGACCCAGTACTTC
TRBV4-1	NA	TRBJ2-2	NA	CASSQTQTANTGELFF	TGCGCCAGCAGCCAAACCCAAACAGCGAACACCGGGGAGCTGTTTTTT
TRBV4-1	NA	TRBJ1-2	TRBD1	CASSQDPQGSYGYTF	TGCGCCAGCAGCCAAGATCCACAGGGGAGCTATGGCTACACCTTC
TRBV27	NA	TRBJ1-5	NA	CASSATGSPNQPQHF	TGTGCCAGCAGTGCTACCGGGTCGCCGAATCAGCCCCAGCATTTT
TRBV5-1	NA	TRBJ1-6	TRBD1	CASSWDRNSPLHF	TGCGCCAGCAGCTGGGACAGGAACTCACCCCTCCACTTT
TRBV10-1	NA	TRBJ1-1	TRBD1	CASSESTGGEAFF	TGCGCCAGCAGTGAGTCAACAGGGGGTGAAGCTTTCTTT
TRBV19	NA	TRBJ1-5	TRBD1	CASSSGTAHQPQHF	TGTGCCAGTAGTTCCGGGACAGCTCATCAGCCCCAGCATTTT
TRBV7-8	NA	TRBJ1-5	NA	CASSTGTISNQPQHF	TGTGCCAGCAGTACCGGGACTATCAGCAATCAGCCCCAGCATTTT
TRBV7-8	NA	TRBJ1-1	NA	CASSFQGLLNTEAFF	TGTGCCAGCAGCTTCCAGGGGCTTCTCAACACTGAAGCTTTCTTT
TRBV28	NA	TRBJ1-1	NA	CASRTGTPTSSAFF	TGTGCCAGCAGGACCGGGACACCAACCTCTAGTGCTTTCTTT
TRBV7-8	NA	TRBJ1-2	TRBD1	CASSRTGNGYTF	TGTGCCAGCAGCAGGACAGGGAATGGCTACACCTTC
TRBV7-2	once	TRBJ1-1	NA	CASSLAWGAGTEAFF	TGTGCCAGCAGCTTAGCATGGGGAGCCGGCACTGAAGCTTTCTTT
TRBV29-1	NA	TRBJ2-5	TRBD1	CSVVRSSGTGGEETQYF	TGCAGCGTTGTTAGGTCTTCCGGGACAGGGGGGGAAGAGACCCAGTACTTC